This TCR beta chain was captured by sequencing in a study of persistence of HIV-infected CD4 T cells. Study results and limitations: The rare CMV-responding cells with HIV-1 proviruses were not separately TCR-sequenced.

The stimulus was lysate of CMV-infected fibroblasts, around 10 ug/mL. Sorted nonresponding memory CD4+ T cells were CD40L-negative, CD69-negative, CD45RO-high. CD4+ T cell counts exceeded 400 cells/uL; CMV serology was positive. PBMCs were depleted of CD8+ T cells before stimulation. Sequencing used immunoSEQ version 4 in survey mode. The repertoire was sequenced with immunoSEQ multiplex PCR; TCRdb's copy has only in-frame clones and lacks some. Of fewer than 40,000 clones in the sample, 82% are singletons; the top ten hold 6.4%. Worth noting for this clone: Its antigen is as yet unknown.

This clonotype was obtained from an adult woman with HIV who was CMV-seropositive. Sequences were derived from CD4+ T cells sorted from PBMCs after roughly 20-hour stimulation, sampled from a patient who received antiretroviral therapy.

This CDR3 reads CATSRAAGRQEKLFF. Written as DNA, the CDR3 is TGTGCCACCAGCAGAGCCGCAGGGCGACAGGAAAAACTGTTTTTT. The rearrangement links TRBV15 to TRBJ1-4; D may be TRBD1 (5 bases). The V and J ends lost 1 base and 8 bases respectively, with 14 bases between them. CDR1 and CDR2 from the germline V gene are LNHNV and YYDKDF (reference sequence). The CDR3 runs 15 residues.